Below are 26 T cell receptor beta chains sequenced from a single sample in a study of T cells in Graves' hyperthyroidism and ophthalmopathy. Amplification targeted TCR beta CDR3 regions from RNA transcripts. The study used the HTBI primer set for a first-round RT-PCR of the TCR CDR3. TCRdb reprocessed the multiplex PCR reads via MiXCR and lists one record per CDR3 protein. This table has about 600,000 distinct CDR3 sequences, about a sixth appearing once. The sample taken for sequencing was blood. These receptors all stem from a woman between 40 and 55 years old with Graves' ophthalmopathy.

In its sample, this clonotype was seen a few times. CDR3 sequence reads: CATSEGLAGGEQFF. CDR3 nucleotide sequence: TGTGCCACCAGTGAGGGGCTAGCGGGGGGGGAGCAGTTCTTC. V gene TRBV24-1 combines with J gene TRBJ2-1; 12 bases are shared with TRBD2. The CDR3 loop spans 14 amino acids. V lost 4 bases and J lost 10; bases outside the gene matches: 4. Germline lookup yields CDR1 KGHDR and CDR2 SFDVKD.

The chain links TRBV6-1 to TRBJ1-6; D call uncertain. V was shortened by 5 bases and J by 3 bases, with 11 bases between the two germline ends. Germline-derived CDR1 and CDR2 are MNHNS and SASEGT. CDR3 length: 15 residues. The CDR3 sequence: CASSYAVDYNSPLHF. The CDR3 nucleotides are TGTGCCAGCAGTTACGCGGTTGACTATAATTCACCCCTCCACTTT.

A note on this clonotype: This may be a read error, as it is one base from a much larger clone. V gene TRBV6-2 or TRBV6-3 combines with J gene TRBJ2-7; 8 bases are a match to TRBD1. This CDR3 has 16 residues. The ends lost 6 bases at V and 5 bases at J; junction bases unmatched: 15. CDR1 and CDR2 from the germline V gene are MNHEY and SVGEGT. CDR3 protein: CASRDDRTGISHEQYF. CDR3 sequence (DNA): TGTGCCAGCAGGGATGACCGGACAGGGATATCCCACGAGCAGTACTTC.

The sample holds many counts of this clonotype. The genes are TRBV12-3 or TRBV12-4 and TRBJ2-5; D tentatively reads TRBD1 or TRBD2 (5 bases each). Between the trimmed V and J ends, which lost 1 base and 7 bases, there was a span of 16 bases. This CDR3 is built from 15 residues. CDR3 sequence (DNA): TGTGCCAGCAGTTTAGTTGGGGGACCGGGTGGGACCCAGTACTTC. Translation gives CASSLVGGPGGTQYF.

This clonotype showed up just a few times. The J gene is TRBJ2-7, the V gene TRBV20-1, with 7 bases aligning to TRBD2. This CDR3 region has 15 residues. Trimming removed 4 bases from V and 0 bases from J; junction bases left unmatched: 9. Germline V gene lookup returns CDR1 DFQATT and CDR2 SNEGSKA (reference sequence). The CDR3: CSAIQGGEFSYEQYF. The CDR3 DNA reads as TGCAGTGCTATTCAGGGAGGGGAATTCTCCTACGAGCAGTACTTC.

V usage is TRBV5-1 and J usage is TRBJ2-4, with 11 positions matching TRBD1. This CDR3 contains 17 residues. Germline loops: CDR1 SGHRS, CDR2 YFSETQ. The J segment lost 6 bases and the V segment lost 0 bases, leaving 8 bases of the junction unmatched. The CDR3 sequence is CASSLVSSGTGGNIQYF. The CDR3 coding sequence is TGCGCCAGCAGCTTGGTGAGCTCCGGGACAGGGGGAAACATTCAGTACTTC.

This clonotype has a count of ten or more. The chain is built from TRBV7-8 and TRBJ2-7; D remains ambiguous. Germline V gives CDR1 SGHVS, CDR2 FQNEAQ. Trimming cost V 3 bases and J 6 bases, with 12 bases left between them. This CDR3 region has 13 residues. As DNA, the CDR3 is TGTGCCAGCAGCTTGCCTGGGCAGTCCGAGCAGTACTTC. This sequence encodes CASSLPGQSEQYF.

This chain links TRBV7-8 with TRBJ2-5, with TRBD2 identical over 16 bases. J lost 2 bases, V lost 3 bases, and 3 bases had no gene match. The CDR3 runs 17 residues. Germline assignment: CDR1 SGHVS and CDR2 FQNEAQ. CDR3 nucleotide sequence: TGTGCCAGCAGCTTGGGACTAGCGGGAGGGGGACAAGAGACCCAGTACTTC. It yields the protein CASSLGLAGGGQETQYF.

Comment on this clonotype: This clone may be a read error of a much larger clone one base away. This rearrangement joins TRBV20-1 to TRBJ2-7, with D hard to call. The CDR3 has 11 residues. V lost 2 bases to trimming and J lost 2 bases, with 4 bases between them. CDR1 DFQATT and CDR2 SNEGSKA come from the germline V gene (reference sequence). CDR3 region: CSARYTYEQYF. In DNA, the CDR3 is TGCAGTGCTAGATATACCTACGAGCAGTACTTC.

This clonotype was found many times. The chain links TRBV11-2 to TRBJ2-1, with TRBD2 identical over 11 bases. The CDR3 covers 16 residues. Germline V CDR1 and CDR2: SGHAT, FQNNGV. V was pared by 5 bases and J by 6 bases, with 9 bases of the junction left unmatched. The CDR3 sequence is CASSHRGTSGLNEQFF. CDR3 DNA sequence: TGTGCCAGCAGCCATCGCGGGACTAGCGGCCTCAATGAGCAGTTCTTC.

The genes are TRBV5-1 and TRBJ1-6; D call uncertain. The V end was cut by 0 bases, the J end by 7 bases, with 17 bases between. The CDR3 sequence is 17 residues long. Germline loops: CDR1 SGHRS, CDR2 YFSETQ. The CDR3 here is CASSLASDSLPNSPLHF. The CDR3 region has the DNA TGCGCCAGCAGCTTGGCGTCCGATAGTCTGCCGAATTCACCCCTCCACTTT.

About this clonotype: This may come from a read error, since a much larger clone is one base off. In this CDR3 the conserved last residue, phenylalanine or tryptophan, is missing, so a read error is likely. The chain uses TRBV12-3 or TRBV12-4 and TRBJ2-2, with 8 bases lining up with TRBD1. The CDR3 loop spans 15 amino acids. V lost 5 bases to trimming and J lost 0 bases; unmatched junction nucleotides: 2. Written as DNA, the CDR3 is TGTGCCAGCAGTCACAGGGGGACGAACACCGGGGAGCTGTTTCTT. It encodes CASSHRGTNTGELFL.

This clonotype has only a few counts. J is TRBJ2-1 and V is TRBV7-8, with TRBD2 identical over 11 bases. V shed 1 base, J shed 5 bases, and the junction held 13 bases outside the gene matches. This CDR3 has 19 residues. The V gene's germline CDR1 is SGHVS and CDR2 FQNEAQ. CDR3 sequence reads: CASSLEASGGPTPNNEQFF. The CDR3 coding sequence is TGTGCCAGCAGCTTAGAGGCTAGCGGGGGGCCCACTCCTAACAATGAGCAGTTCTTC.

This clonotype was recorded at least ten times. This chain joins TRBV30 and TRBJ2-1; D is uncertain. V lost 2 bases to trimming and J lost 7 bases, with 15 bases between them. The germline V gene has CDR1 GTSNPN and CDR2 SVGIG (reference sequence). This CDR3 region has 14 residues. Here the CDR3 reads CAWSPPGIGNEQFF. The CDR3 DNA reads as TGTGCCTGGAGTCCCCCCGGTATCGGGAATGAGCAGTTCTTC.

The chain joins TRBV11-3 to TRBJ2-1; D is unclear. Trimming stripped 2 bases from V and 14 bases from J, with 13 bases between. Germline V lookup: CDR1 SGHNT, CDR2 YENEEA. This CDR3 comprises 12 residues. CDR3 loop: CASSLFATRKFF. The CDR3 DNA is TGTGCCAGCAGCTTATTCGCCACACGCAAGTTCTTC.

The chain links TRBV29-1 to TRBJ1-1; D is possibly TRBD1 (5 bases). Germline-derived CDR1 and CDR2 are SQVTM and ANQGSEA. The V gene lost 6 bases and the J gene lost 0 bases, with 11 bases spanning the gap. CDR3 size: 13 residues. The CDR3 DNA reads TGCAGCGTGACGGGACTCATGAACACTGAAGCTTTCTTT. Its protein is CSVTGLMNTEAFF.

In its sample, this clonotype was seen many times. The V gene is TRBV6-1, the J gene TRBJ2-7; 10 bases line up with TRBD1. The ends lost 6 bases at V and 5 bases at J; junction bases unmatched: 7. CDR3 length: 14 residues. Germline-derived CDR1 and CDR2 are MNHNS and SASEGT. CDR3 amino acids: CASRPGTGANEQYF. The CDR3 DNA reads TGTGCCAGCAGACCCGGGACAGGGGCTAACGAGCAGTACTTC.

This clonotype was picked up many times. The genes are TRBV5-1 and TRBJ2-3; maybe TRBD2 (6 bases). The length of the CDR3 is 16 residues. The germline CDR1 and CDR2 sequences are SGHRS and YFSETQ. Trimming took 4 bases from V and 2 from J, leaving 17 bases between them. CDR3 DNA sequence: TGCGCCAGCAGCCCAGGATACCGGGACTTCACAGATACGCAGTATTTT. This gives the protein CASSPGYRDFTDTQYF. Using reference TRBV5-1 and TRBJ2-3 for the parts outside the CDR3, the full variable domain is KAGVTQTPRYLIKTRGQQVTLSCSPISGHRSVSWYQQTPGQGLQFLFEYFSETQRNKGNFPGRFSGRQFSNSRSEMNVSTLELGDSALYLCASSPGYRDFTDTQYFGPGTRLTVL.

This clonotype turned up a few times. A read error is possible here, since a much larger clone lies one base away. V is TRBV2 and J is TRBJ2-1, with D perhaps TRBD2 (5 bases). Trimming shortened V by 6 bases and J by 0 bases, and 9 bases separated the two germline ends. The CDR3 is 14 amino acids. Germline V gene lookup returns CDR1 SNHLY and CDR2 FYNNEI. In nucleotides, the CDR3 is TGTGCCAGCAGCGGGGAGTCCTCCTACAATGAGCAGTTCTTC. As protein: CASSGESSYNEQFF.

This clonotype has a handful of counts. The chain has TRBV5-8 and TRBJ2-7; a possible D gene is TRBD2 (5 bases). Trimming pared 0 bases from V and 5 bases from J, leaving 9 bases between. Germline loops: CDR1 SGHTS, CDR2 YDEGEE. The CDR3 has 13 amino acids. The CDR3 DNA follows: TGTGCCAGCAGCTTGGTTCGGGGTGACGAGCAGTACTTC. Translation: CASSLVRGDEQYF.

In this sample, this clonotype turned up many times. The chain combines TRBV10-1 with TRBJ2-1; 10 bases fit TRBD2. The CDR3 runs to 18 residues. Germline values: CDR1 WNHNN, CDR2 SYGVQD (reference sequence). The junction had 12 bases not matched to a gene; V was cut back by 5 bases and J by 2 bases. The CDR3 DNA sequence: TGCGCCAGCAGTCGACGGCTAGCGGGGGCAACCACCTACAATGAGCAGTTCTTC. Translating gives CASSRRLAGATTYNEQFF.

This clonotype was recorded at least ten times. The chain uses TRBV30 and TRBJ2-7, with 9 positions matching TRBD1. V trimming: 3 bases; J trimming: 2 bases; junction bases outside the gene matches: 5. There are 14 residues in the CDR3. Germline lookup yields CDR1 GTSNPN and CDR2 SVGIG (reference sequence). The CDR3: CAWSGDREAYEQYF. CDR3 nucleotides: TGTGCCTGGAGCGGGGACAGGGAGGCCTACGAGCAGTACTTC.

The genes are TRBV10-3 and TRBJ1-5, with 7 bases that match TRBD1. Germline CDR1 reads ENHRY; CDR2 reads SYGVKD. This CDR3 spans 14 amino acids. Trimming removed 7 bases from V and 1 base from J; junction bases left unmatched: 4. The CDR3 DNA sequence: TGTGCCATCAAAGGGACAGCAAGCAATCAGCCCCAGCATTTT. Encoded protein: CAIKGTASNQPQHF.

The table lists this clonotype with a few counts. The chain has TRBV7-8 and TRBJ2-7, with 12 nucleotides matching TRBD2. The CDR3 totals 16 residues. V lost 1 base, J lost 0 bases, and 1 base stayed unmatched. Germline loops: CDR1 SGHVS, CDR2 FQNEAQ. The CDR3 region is CASSLGTSGVSYEQYF. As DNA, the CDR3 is TGTGCCAGCAGCTTAGGGACTAGCGGGGTCTCCTACGAGCAGTACTTC.

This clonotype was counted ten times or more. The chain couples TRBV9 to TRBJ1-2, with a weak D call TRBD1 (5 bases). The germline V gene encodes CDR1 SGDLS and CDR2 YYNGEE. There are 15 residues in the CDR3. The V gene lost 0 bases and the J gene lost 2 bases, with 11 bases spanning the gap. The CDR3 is CASSVVSDRNYGYTF. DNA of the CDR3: TGTGCCAGCAGCGTAGTCAGTGACAGAAACTATGGCTACACCTTC.

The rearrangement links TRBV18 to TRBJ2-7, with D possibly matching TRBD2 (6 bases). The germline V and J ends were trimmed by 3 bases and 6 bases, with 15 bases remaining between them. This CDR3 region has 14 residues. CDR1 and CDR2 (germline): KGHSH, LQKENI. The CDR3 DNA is TGTGCCAGCTCACCGCCTAGCGTGCAACCCGAGCAGTACTTC. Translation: CASSPPSVQPEQYF.